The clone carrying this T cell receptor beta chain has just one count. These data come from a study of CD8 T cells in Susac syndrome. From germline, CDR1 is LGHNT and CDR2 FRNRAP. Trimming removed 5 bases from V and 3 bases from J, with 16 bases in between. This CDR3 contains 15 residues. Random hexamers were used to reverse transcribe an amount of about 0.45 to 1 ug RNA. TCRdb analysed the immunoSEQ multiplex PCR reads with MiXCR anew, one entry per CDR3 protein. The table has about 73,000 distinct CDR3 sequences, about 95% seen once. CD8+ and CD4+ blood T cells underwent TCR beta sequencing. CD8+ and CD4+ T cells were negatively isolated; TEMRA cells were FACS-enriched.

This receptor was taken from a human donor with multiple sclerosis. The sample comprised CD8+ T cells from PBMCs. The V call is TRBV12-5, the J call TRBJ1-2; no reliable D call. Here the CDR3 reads CASGGGNFWDYGYTF. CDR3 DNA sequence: TGTGCTAGTGGTGGTGGAAACTTCTGGGACTATGGCTACACCTTC.